This T cell receptor (beta chain) originates from a study of Ad26.COV2.S vaccination and SARS-CoV-2 variants. Whole-study findings and limits: Researchers reported similar non-spike TCR breadth in vaccine and placebo recipients.

Per the germline V gene, CDR1 is SQVTM and CDR2 is ANQGSEA. The CDR3 is made up of 13 amino acids. Trimming pared 5 bases from V and 1 base from J, leaving 9 bases between. The repertoire was sequenced with immunoSEQ multiplex PCR; TCRdb's copy has only in-frame clones and lacks some. The table records over 85,000 clones, roughly 80% of them present only once. Comment on this clone: Its target is not known.

The specimen comprised peripheral blood, sampled after recovery from COVID-19. The clonotype originates from a human donor who had recovered from COVID-19. The chain is built from TRBV29-1 and TRBJ2-1; D perhaps matches TRBD2 (6 bases). The CDR3 region is CSVRRESYNEQFF. The CDR3 DNA is TGCAGCGTTAGGCGGGAATCCTACAATGAGCAGTTCTTC.